This TCR beta chain comes out of a study of blood T cell repertoires in COVID-19. Study information: Samples taken during acute and convalescent COVID-19 were collected in the United States, Italy and Spain. Nucleic acid was either cDNA or gDNA, and it came from T cells, B-cell-depleted T cells, or PBMCs.

Per the original methods: By means of reference gene primer amplification, nucleated cell counts were estimated. Measured with immunoSEQ multiplex PCR; TCRdb has only the in-frame clones, and not every one. V, J and clone size are those of that table, while D and trimming were read from the DNA. The top ten hold 0.85% to 1.2% of the sample, which has roughly 380,000 clones, 81% seen once. Germline V gene lookup returns CDR1 SGHRS and CDR2 YFSETQ. The CDR3 consists of 11 residues. V gave up 4 bases and J gave up 8 bases, with 6 bases separating them. The count of this clone is one. The chain recombines TRBV5-1 with TRBJ1-4; D unclear. The receptor's source is a human donor with acute or convalescent COVID-19. The donor label of this sample is uncertain. What was sequenced was peripheral blood. CDR3 in DNA: TGCGCCAGCAGCGCGGGCGAAAAACTGTTTTTT. Translation gives CASSAGEKLFF.